This TCR beta chain is drawn from a study of T cells expressing NK-cell markers. Germline V CDR1 and CDR2: SGDLS, YYNGEE. There are 14 residues in the CDR3. Beta-chain TCR cDNA was generated via 5'RACE template switching with UMIs. From the 5' RACE reads, TCRdb lists one entry per CDR3 protein and no DNA. This sample's table has some 600,000 distinct CDR3 sequences. This sequence was found in a man aged 18 to 35 in good health. V is TRBV9 and J is TRBJ1-4; TCRdb proposes TRBD1, but this gene call is untestable without DNA. Material: blood T cells: a sorted CD56 or NKG2C T cell subset, CD4+ or CD8+ T cells, or bulk PBMC T cells (not recorded which). Here the CDR3 reads CASSRGQVGEKLFF.